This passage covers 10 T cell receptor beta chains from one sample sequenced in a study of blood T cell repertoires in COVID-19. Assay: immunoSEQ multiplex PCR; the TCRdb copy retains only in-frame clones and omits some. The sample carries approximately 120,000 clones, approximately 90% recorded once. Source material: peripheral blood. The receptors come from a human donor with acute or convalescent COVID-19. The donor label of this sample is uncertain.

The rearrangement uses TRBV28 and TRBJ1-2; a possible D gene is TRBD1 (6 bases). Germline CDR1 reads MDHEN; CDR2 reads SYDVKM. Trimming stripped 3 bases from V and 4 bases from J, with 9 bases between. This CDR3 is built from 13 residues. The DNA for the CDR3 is TGTGCCAGCAGTTTTGGACAGACCTATGGCTACACCTTC. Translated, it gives CASSFGQTYGYTF.

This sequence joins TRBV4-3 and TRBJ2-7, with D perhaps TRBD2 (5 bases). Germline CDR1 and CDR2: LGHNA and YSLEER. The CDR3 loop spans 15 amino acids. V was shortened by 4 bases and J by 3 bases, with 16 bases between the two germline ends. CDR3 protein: CASSPFLDSRYEQYF. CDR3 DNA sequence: TGCGCCAGCAGCCCTTTCCTGGACTCGCGCTACGAGCAGTACTTC.

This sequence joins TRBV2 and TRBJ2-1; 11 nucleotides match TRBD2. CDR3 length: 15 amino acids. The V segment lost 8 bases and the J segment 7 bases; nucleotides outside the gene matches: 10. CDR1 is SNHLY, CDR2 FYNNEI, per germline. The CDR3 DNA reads TGTGCCAGCGCGGCGGAACTAGCGGGGGAGAATGAGCAGTTCTTC. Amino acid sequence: CASAAELAGENEQFF.

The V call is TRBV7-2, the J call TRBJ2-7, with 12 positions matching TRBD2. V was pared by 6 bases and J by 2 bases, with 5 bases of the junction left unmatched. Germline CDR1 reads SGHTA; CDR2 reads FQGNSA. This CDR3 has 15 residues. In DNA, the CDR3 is TGTGCCAGCAGTCGGCGACTAGCGGGAGCCTACGAGCAGTACTTC. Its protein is CASSRRLAGAYEQYF.

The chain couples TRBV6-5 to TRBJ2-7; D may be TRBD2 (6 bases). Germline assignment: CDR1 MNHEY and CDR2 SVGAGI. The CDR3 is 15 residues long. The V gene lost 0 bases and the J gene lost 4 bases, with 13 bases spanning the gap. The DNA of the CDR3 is TGTGCCAGCAGTTACTCGGGACCCCGGGGGTACGAGCAGTACTTC. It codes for CASSYSGPRGYEQYF.

This chain's CDR3 is CASSIGKGQNYGYTF. For the CDR3, the DNA is TGTGCCAGTAGTATCGGAAAGGGGCAGAACTATGGCTACACCTTC. The J gene is TRBJ1-2, the V gene TRBV19, with D maybe TRBD1 (5 bases). Germline CDR1 is LNHDA and CDR2 is SQIVND (reference sequence). The CDR3 is 15 amino acids. V was clipped by 3 bases and J by 2 bases, with 13 bases between them.

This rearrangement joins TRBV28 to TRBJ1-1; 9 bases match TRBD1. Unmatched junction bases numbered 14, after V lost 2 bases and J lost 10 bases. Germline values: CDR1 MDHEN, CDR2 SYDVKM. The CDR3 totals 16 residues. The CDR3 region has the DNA TGTGCCAGCAGTTTAGGAGGGACAGGGAGGAATAACGGAGCTTTCTTT. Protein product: CASSLGGTGRNNGAFF.

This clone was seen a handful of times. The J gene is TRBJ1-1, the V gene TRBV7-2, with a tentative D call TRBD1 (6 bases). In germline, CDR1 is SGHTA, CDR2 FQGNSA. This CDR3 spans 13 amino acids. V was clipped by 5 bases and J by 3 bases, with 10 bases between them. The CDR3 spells CASSPGQYTEAFF. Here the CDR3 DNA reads TGTGCCAGCAGCCCTGGACAGTACACTGAAGCTTTCTTT. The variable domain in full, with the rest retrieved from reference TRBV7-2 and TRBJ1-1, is GAGVSQSPSNKVTEKGKDVELRCDPISGHTALYWYRQSLGQGLEFLIYFQGNSAPDKSGLPSDRFSAERTGGSVSTLTIQRTQQEDSAVYLCASSPGQYTEAFFGQGTRLTVV.

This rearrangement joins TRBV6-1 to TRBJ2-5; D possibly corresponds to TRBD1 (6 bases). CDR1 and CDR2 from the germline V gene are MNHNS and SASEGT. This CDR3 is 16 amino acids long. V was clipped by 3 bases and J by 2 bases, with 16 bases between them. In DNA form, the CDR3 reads TGTGCCAGCAGTGACCCCAGGGGAAGGTCACAAGAGACCCAGTACTTC. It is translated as CASSDPRGRSQETQYF.

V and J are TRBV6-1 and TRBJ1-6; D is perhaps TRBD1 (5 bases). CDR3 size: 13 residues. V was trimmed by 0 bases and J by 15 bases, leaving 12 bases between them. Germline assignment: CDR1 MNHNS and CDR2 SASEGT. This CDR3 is CASSEALGQVLHF. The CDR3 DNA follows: TGTGCCAGCAGTGAAGCGCTGGGGCAAGTCCTCCACTTT.